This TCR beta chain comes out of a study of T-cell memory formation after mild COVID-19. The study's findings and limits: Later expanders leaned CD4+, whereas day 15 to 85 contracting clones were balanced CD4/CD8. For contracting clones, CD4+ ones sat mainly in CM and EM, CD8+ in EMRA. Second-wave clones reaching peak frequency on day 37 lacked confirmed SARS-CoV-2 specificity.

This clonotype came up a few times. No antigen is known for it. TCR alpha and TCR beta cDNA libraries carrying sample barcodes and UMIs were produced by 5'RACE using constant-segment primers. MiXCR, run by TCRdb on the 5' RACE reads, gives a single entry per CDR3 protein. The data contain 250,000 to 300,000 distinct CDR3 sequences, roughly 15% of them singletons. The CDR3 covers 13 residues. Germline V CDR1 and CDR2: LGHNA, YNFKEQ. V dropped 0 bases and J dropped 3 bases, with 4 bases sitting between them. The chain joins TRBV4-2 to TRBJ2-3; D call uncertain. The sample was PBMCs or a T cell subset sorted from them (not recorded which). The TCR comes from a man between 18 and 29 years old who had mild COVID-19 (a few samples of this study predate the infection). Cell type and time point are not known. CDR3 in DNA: TGTGCCAGCAGCCAAGAAGCAACAGATACGCAGTATTTT. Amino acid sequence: CASSQEATDTQYF.